These T cell receptor beta chains were read from a single sample in a study of T cells after yellow fever vaccination. One entry per CDR3 protein, called by TCRdb with MiXCR from the 5' RACE reads. The data show 250,000 to 300,000 distinct CDR3 sequences, roughly 13% seen once. Sequencing was performed on CD4+ T cells sorted from PBMCs, taken 45 days after the yellow fever booster vaccination. All receptors come from a man aged 25-45 years who received the YFV17D yellow fever vaccine. Both conserved end residues are trimmed from each CDR3.

CDR3aa: ASTWGAGGNTIY
j_gene: TRBJ1-3
v_gene: TRBV12-3/TRBV12-4

CDR3aa: ASRSDGTTIAQH
j_gene: TRBJ1-5
v_gene: TRBV6-5

CDR3aa: ASSFGTKDYEQY
j_gene: TRBJ2-7
v_gene: TRBV12-3/TRBV12-4

CDR3aa: ASGDAKNIQY
j_gene: TRBJ2-4
v_gene: TRBV12-3/TRBV12-4

CDR3aa: ATSQGLMGGETQY
j_gene: TRBJ2-5
v_gene: TRBV3-1

CDR3aa: ASSPVADTQY
j_gene: TRBJ2-3
v_gene: TRBV18

CDR3aa: ASSYGRVRTSGRSDNEQF
j_gene: TRBJ2-1
v_gene: TRBV6-2/TRBV6-3

CDR3aa: ASNSGTQWDREGNEQF
j_gene: TRBJ2-1
v_gene: TRBV11-1

CDR3aa: ASSHGLAGVSYNEQF
j_gene: TRBJ2-1
v_gene: TRBV14

CDR3aa: ALGLAPWREQF
j_gene: TRBJ2-1
v_gene: TRBV7-8

CDR3aa: ASSPAGRGNYQPQH
j_gene: TRBJ1-5
v_gene: TRBV28

CDR3aa: ASRMGVGETQY
j_gene: TRBJ2-5
v_gene: TRBV12-3/TRBV12-4

CDR3aa: ASSRGTSEAKNIQY
j_gene: TRBJ2-4
v_gene: TRBV7-9

CDR3aa: ASSLGSSGSTNTQY
j_gene: TRBJ2-3
v_gene: TRBV7-2

CDR3aa: ASSLSDRVYGYT
j_gene: TRBJ1-2
v_gene: TRBV7-9

CDR3aa: ASKINRGRQETQY
j_gene: TRBJ2-5
v_gene: TRBV6-1

CDR3aa: SASDRATYGYT
j_gene: TRBJ1-2
v_gene: TRBV20-1

CDR3aa: ASSLESAGGGYEQY
j_gene: TRBJ2-7
v_gene: TRBV7-2

CDR3aa: ASCGYTEAF
j_gene: TRBJ1-1
v_gene: TRBV5-1

CDR3aa: ASCLSGLAGWGRETQY
j_gene: TRBJ2-5
v_gene: TRBV5-6

CDR3aa: AISPASGSGNEQF
j_gene: TRBJ2-1
v_gene: TRBV10-3

CDR3aa: ASSDGQGGNYQPQH
j_gene: TRBJ1-5
v_gene: TRBV19

CDR3aa: AWSGRWTGGRYNEQF
j_gene: TRBJ2-1
v_gene: TRBV30

CDR3aa: ASSFYGEYNEQF
j_gene: TRBJ2-1
v_gene: TRBV7-3

CDR3aa: ASSGGRGQTKTQY
j_gene: TRBJ2-5
v_gene: TRBV2

CDR3aa: ASSHLAGGFEQY
j_gene: TRBJ2-7
v_gene: TRBV3-1

CDR3aa: ASSLYGGELF
j_gene: TRBJ2-2
v_gene: TRBV5-1

CDR3aa: SASILAGDQGVHEQY
j_gene: TRBJ2-7
v_gene: TRBV20-1

CDR3aa: AISEGAQQETQY
j_gene: TRBJ2-5
v_gene: TRBV10-3

CDR3aa: ASSLSSGRTNEQF
j_gene: TRBJ2-1
v_gene: TRBV12-3/TRBV12-4

CDR3aa: ASSQVRTGGEQY
j_gene: TRBJ2-7
v_gene: TRBV3-1

CDR3aa: ASSLQGSNQPQH
j_gene: TRBJ1-5
v_gene: TRBV12-3/TRBV12-4

CDR3aa: SVGDRSEQY
j_gene: TRBJ2-7
v_gene: TRBV29-1

CDR3aa: ASSASGLPSPLH
j_gene: TRBJ1-6
v_gene: TRBV7-9

CDR3aa: ASSFLGTGYYEQY
j_gene: TRBJ2-7
v_gene: TRBV7-2

CDR3aa: ASSHRSDTQY
j_gene: TRBJ2-3
v_gene: TRBV12-3/TRBV12-4

CDR3aa: SARDISSTDTQY
j_gene: TRBJ2-3
v_gene: TRBV20-1

CDR3aa: ASSQADSGETQY
j_gene: TRBJ2-5
v_gene: TRBV3-1

CDR3aa: ASSPGGQGNGYT
j_gene: TRBJ1-2
v_gene: TRBV5-1

CDR3aa: ASSPRLVGDEQY
j_gene: TRBJ2-7
v_gene: TRBV18

CDR3aa: ASSSTTGTDTQY
j_gene: TRBJ2-3
v_gene: TRBV7-2

CDR3aa: ASSHGIGPAQY
j_gene: TRBJ2-3
v_gene: TRBV3-1

CDR3aa: ASAGVGINEQF
j_gene: TRBJ2-1
v_gene: TRBV7-9

CDR3aa: AISEQRFPGELF
j_gene: TRBJ2-2
v_gene: TRBV10-3

CDR3aa: ASRKGSGLPGPQH
j_gene: TRBJ1-5
v_gene: TRBV6-1

CDR3aa: ASGLGTGNIQY
j_gene: TRBJ2-4
v_gene: TRBV12-5

CDR3aa: ASSVMGENEQF
j_gene: TRBJ2-1
v_gene: TRBV2

CDR3aa: ASSSRDSYGYT
j_gene: TRBJ1-2
v_gene: TRBV7-8

CDR3aa: ATSGQGPTYEQY
j_gene: TRBJ2-7
v_gene: TRBV24-1

CDR3aa: SARDLHQETQY
j_gene: TRBJ2-5
v_gene: TRBV20-1

CDR3aa: ASSFTGSYGYT
j_gene: TRBJ1-2
v_gene: TRBV5-8

CDR3aa: ASSLYGLAGRSADTQY
j_gene: TRBJ2-3
v_gene: TRBV27

CDR3aa: ASSLNTAETQY
j_gene: TRBJ2-5
v_gene: TRBV7-2